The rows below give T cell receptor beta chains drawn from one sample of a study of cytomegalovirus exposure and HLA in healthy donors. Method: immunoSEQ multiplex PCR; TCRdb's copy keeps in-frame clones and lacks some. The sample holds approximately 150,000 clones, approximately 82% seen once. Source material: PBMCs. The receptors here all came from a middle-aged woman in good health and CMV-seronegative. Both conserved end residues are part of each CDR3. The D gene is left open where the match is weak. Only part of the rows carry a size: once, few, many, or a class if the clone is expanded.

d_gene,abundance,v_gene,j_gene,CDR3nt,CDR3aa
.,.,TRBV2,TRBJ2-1,TGTGCCAGCAGCCTACTGAACGGGGTGGCGGACAATGAGCAGTTCTTC,CASSLLNGVADNEQFF
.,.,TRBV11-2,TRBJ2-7,TGTGCCAGCAGCTTACATGGAGGGGACGAGCAGTACTTC,CASSLHGGDEQYF
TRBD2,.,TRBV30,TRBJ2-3,TGTGCCTGGAGTAAAGGCGGGGGGGAAGATACGCAGTATTTT,CAWSKGGGEDTQYF
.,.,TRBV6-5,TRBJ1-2,TGTGCCAGCAGTCCCTTTCAGGAGGGAGGCTACACCTTC,CASSPFQEGGYTF
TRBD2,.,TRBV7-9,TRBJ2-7,TGTGCCAGCAGCAATCTAGCGGGAGGGATCTACGAGCAGTACTTC,CASSNLAGGIYEQYF
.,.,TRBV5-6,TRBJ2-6,TGTGCCAGCCGCTCTGGGGCCAACGTCCTGACTTTC,CASRSGANVLTF
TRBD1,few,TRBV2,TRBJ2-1,TGTGCCACCAAAACCGGGACAGGGTATTACAATGAGCAGTTCTTC,CATKTGTGYYNEQFF
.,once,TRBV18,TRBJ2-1,TGTGCCAGCTCACCACCTCCCGGCACTAGGGCCTACAATGAGCAGTTCTTC,CASSPPPGTRAYNEQFF
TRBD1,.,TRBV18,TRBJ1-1,TGTGCCAGCTCACGGGACAGAGCGAACACTGAAGCTTTCTTT,CASSRDRANTEAFF
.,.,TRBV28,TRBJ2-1,TGTGCCAGCAGCCAGGAGGGCCCTGAGCAGTTCTTC,CASSQEGPEQFF
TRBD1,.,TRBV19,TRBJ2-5,TGTGCCAGTAATCCTGACAGGGAAGGAAAAGAGACCCAGTACTTC,CASNPDREGKETQYF
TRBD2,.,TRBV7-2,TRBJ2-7,TGTGCCAGCAGCGGGGTTCTAGCGGGCTACGAGCAGTACTTC,CASSGVLAGYEQYF
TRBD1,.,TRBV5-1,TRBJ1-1,TGCGCCAGCAGCTCGGGACAGGGGACGGGGACTGAAGCTTTCTTT,CASSSGQGTGTEAFF
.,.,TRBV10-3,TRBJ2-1,TGTGCCATCAGTGAAATTCTAAACAATGAGCAGTTCTTC,CAISEILNNEQFF
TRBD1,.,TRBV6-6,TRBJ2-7,TGTGCCACCCACGGGCCAGGGGGATACGAGCAGTACTTC,CATHGPGGYEQYF
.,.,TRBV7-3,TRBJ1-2,TGTGCCAGCAGCTTACAGGCTAACTATGGCTACACCTTC,CASSLQANYGYTF
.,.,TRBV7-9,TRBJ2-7,TGTGCCAGCAGCTTAGGGGCTCTACCCTACGAGCAGTACTTC,CASSLGALPYEQYF
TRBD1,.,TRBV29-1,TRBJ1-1,TGCAGCGTTGAAGAAGACAGGGGGCACACTGAAGCTTTCTTT,CSVEEDRGHTEAFF
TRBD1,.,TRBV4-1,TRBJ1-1,TGCGCCAGCAGCCAGGCGACAGGGTACACTGAAGCTTTCTTT,CASSQATGYTEAFF
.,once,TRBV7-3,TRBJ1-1,TGTGCCAGCAGTAGGGGTTTAGGGGCTGAAGCTTTCTTT,CASSRGLGAEAFF
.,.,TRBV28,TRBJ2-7,TGTGCCAGCAGTCCCTACCCGGGTAGCTCCTACGAGCAGTACTTC,CASSPYPGSSYEQYF
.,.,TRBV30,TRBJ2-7,TGTGCCTGGAGTACCGGGACATCAGACGAGCAGTACTTC,CAWSTGTSDEQYF
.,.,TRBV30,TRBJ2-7,TGTGCCTGGAGGAGGGGGGGGCCTTACTACGAGCAGTACTTC,CAWRRGGPYYEQYF
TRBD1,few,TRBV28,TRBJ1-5,TGTGCCAGCAGTCCACGGACAGGGGGGCAGCCCCAGCATTTT,CASSPRTGGQPQHF
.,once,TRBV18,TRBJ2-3,TGTGCCAGCTCACCCAGGACTAACACAGATACGCAGTATTTT,CASSPRTNTDTQYF
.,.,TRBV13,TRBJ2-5,TGTGCCAGCAGCTCCGGAGGGGCTAGAGGGAGAGAGACCCAGTACTTC,CASSSGGARGRETQYF
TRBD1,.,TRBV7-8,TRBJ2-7,TGTGCCAGCAGCAAAGACAGGGGGCTAACCTACGAGCAGTACTTC,CASSKDRGLTYEQYF
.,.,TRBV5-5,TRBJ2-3,TGTGCCAGCAGCTCGCGAGACAACCAGGGAGATACGCAGTATTTT,CASSSRDNQGDTQYF
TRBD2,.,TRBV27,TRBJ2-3,TGTGCCAGCAGTCCCTCGTTCCTCTCGGGAGGTAGAAGAGATACGCAGTATTTT,CASSPSFLSGGRRDTQYF
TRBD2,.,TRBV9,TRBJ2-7,TGTGCCAGCAGCCCCGTGGTAGCGGGAACGGGAGAGCAGTACTTC,CASSPVVAGTGEQYF
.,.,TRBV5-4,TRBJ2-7,TGTGCCAGCAGTAGGACTCAGGGGTTCTCCTACGAGCAGTACTTC,CASSRTQGFSYEQYF
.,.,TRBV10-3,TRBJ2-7,TGTGCCATCAGAGAGTCCGAACAACCGGGATCCTACGAGCAGTACTTC,CAIRESEQPGSYEQYF
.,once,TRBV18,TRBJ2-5,TGTGCCAGCTCACCGACAGTAGGGGAGACCCAGTACTTC,CASSPTVGETQYF
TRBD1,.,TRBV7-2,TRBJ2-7,TGTGCCAGCAGCGTAGACAGGGGCCACGAGCAGTACTTC,CASSVDRGHEQYF
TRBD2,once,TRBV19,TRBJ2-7,TGTGCCAGTAGTATAGGCTGGGCTAGCGGGTCCTACGAGCAGTACTTC,CASSIGWASGSYEQYF
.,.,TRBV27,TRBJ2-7,TGTGCCAGCAGTTTCATAAGATCAGCGGGTTTTGACTACGAGCAGTACTTC,CASSFIRSAGFDYEQYF
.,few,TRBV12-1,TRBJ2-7,TGTGCCAGCAGCTTTTCAATGTTCAACTACGAGCAGTACTTC,CASSFSMFNYEQYF
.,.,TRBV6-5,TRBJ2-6,TGTGCCAGTTCAGGAGGACCTGGGGCCAACGTCCTGACTTTC,CASSGGPGANVLTF
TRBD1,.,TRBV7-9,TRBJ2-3,TGTGCCAGCAGCTTATCCCAGACAGGGTGGATTGCAGATACGCAGTATTTT,CASSLSQTGWIADTQYF
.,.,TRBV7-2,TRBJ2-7,TGTGCCAGCAGCTTGGACAGCTTCCGCTCCTACGAGCAGTACTTC,CASSLDSFRSYEQYF
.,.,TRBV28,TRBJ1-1,TGTGCCAGCAGTTTCCCGGTCTCTGAAGTTTTCTTT,CASSFPVSEVFF
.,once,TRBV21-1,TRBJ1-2,TGTGCCAGCAGCGGGTCAAACGGGACAGCCGGATACACCTATGGCTACACCTTC,CASSGSNGTAGYTYGYTF
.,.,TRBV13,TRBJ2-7,TGTGCCAGCAGCCCCGGACAGCCTGGGGACTACTTTGAGCAGTACTTC,CASSPGQPGDYFEQYF
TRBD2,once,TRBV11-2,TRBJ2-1,TGTGCCAGCAGTTCCAGCGGGGGAGACAATGAGCAGTTCTTC,CASSSSGGDNEQFF
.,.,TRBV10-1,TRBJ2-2,TGCGCCAGCAGTGGGCCCAGGAAGGGGGACGGGGAGCTGTTTTTT,CASSGPRKGDGELFF
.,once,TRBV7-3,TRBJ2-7,TGTGCCAGCAGCCCGACTCAGGGCTACGAGCAGTACTTC,CASSPTQGYEQYF
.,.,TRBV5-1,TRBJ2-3,TGCGCCAGCAGCTTGCGGGGAAGTTTCACAGATACGCAGTATTTT,CASSLRGSFTDTQYF
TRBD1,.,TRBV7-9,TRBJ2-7,TGTGCCAGCAGCTTCCAGGGGGACTCCTACGAGCAGTACTTC,CASSFQGDSYEQYF
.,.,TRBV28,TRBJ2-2,TGTGCCAGCAGTTCCGGGGGACGGACCACCGGGGAGCTGTTTTTT,CASSSGGRTTGELFF
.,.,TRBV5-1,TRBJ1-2,TGCGCCAGCAGCTCTAACAGAGCCCCCTATGGCTACACCTTC,CASSSNRAPYGYTF
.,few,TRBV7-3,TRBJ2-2,TGTGCCAGCAGCAGTAGCGGACCGAACACCGGGGAGCTGTTTTTT,CASSSSGPNTGELFF
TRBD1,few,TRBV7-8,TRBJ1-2,TGTGCCAGCAGCTTAGTGGGCAGGGGGCAGACCTATGGCTACACCTTC,CASSLVGRGQTYGYTF
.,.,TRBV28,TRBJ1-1,TGTGCCAGCAGTTTACCTCAGGTGCCGAGAACTGAAGCTTTCTTT,CASSLPQVPRTEAFF